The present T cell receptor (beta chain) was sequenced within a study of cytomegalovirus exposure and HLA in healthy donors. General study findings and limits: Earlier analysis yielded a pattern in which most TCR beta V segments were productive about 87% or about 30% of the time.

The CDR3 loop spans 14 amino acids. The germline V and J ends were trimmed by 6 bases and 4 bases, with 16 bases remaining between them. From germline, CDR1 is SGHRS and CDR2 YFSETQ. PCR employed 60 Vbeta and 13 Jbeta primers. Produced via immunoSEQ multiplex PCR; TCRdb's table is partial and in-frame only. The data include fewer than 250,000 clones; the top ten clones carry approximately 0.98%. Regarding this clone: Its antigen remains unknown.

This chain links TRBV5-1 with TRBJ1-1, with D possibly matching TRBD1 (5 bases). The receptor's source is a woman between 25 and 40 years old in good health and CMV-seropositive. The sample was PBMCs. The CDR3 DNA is TGCGCCAGCAATTATGGGGGGACGAGCACTGAAGCTTTCTTT. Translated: CASNYGGTSTEAFF.